Shown below are 18 T cell receptor beta chains from a single sample sequenced in a study of blood T cells in healthy people across ages. Through a sample-barcoded 5' primer and a J-beta primer mix, a second PCR was run for roughly 6 to 12 cycles. TCRdb re-called the 5' RACE reads with MiXCR, one entry per CDR3 protein. The sample gives 650,000 to 1,000,000 distinct CDR3 sequences, 35% to 40% of which show up once; 10% to 15% is in the top ten. Sequenced input: blood. The receptors were gathered from a man in his late teens or twenties in good health.

There are a few counts of this clonotype. This chain links TRBV20-1 with TRBJ2-3; unclear D gene. The V end was cut by 1 base, the J end by 2 bases, with 16 bases between. The CDR3 spans 16 residues. Germline CDR1 and CDR2: DFQATT and SNEGSKA (reference sequence). CDR3 DNA sequence: TGCAGTGCTAGAGGCTTGGACCCCGCCTCCACAGATACGCAGTATTTT. The encoded protein is CSARGLDPASTDTQYF.

The CDR3 DNA reads TGTGCCTGGAGTGGGACCGGGCATGGCTACACCTTC. This sequence encodes CAWSGTGHGYTF. This chain links TRBV30 with TRBJ1-2; D gene unclear. The CDR3 covers 12 residues. V lost 1 base and J lost 6, with 9 bases in between. The germline gives CDR1 GTSNPN, CDR2 SVGIG (reference sequence).

This clonotype was found a few times. The chain employs TRBV20-1 and TRBJ2-1, with no clear D. Trimming took off 7 bases at V and 4 bases at J, with 14 bases between the two ends. Germline CDR1 is DFQATT and CDR2 is SNEGSKA (reference sequence). CDR3 length equals 13 residues. The CDR3: CSVQALAYNEQFF. The CDR3, as DNA: TGCAGTGTTCAGGCGCTTGCGTACAATGAGCAGTTCTTC.

The CDR3 protein is CASSQEDRHTEAFF. CDR3 nucleotide sequence: TGTGCCAGCAGCCAAGAGGACAGGCACACTGAAGCTTTCTTT. This chain links TRBV16 with TRBJ1-1, with TRBD1 identical over 7 bases. The ends lost 2 bases at V and 3 bases at J; junction bases unmatched: 3. Germline assignment: CDR1 KGHSY and CDR2 FQNENV. CDR3 length equals 14 residues.

The rearrangement joins TRBV12-3 or TRBV12-4 to TRBJ2-7, with D perhaps matching TRBD1 or TRBD2 (5 bases each). Trimming took 6 bases from V and 7 from J, leaving 22 bases between them. The CDR3 totals 15 residues. CDR3 protein: CASSPDLGTYNEQYF. In nucleotides, the CDR3 is TGTGCCAGCAGCCCGGACCTAGGGACCTACAATGAGCAGTACTTC.

The genes are TRBV27 and TRBJ2-7; D is possibly TRBD1 (5 bases). Germline-derived CDR1 and CDR2 are MNHEY and SMNVEV (reference sequence). Trimming took 2 bases from V and 7 from J, leaving 18 bases between them. CDR3 length equals 15 residues. CDR3 in DNA: TGTGCCAGCAGTTTACCAGCTAAAGGGGAAAATGAGCAGTACTTC. This gives the protein CASSLPAKGENEQYF.

This clonotype was recorded a few times. The chain recombines TRBV15 with TRBJ2-7, with TRBD2 matching over 7 bases. The CDR3 is 16 residues long. The germline V gene has CDR1 LNHNV and CDR2 YYDKDF (reference sequence). The V segment lost 0 bases and the J segment 2 bases; nucleotides outside the gene matches: 7. In nucleotides, the CDR3 is TGTGCCACCAGCAGAGATCACCAGCGGGGCGCCTACGAGCAGTACTTC. Translating it yields CATSRDHQRGAYEQYF.

About this clonotype itself: It may be a read error: a sequence one base away is much more abundant. V is TRBV6-6 and J is TRBJ2-1; TRBD2 matches 8 bases. The CDR3 has 14 amino acids. The germline V gene has CDR1 MNHNY and CDR2 SVGAGI (reference sequence). V lost 8 bases, J lost 10 bases, and 13 bases stayed unmatched. In DNA form, the CDR3 reads TGTGCCAGCGTTAAAACTAGCGGAAACTACGAGCAGTTCTTC. As protein: CASVKTSGNYEQFF.

Points on this clonotype: A much more abundant neighbour one base away suggests this may be a read error. The rearrangement uses TRBV4-3 and TRBJ1-2; TRBD1 agrees at 7 bases. This CDR3 spans 16 amino acids. The germline CDR1 and CDR2 sequences are LGHNA and YSLEER. After removal of 5 bases from V and 2 bases from J, the junction contained 11 bases not matched to a gene. CDR3 DNA: TGCGCCAGCAGCATGAGTGGGACAGCCAGGAACTATGGCTACACCTTC. This codes for CASSMSGTARNYGYTF.

This clonotype was found once. Being one base from a much bigger clone, this may be a read error. CDR3: CASSLTPGRRDEQYF. As DNA, the CDR3 is TGTGCCAGCAGCTTAACACCGGGACGCAGGGACGAGCAGTACTTC. V gene TRBV7-2 combines with J gene TRBJ2-7; either TRBD1 or TRBD2 may fit D (5 bases each). Trimming took 2 bases from V and 5 from J, leaving 16 bases between them. Germline V gene data show CDR1 as SGHTA and CDR2 as FQGNSA. The CDR3 extends over 15 amino acids.

This clonotype occurred many times. CDR3 in amino acids: CATGTDTTTYEQYF. As DNA, the CDR3 is TGTGCCACCGGGACCGACACTACTACATACGAGCAGTACTTC. The chain carries TRBV10-3 and TRBJ2-7; the D gene could be TRBD1 or TRBD2 (5 bases each). Deletions cut 10 bases from V and 4 bases from J, with 20 bases between. This CDR3 has 14 amino acids. Germline CDR1 ENHRY, CDR2 SYGVKD.

About this clonotype: Germline and junction disagree at one end, which may indicate a read error. V gene TRBV3-1 combines with J gene TRBJ1-1; D not certain. The length of the CDR3 is 13 residues. Germline V gene data show CDR1 as LGHDT and CDR2 as YNNKEL (reference sequence). CDR3 region: CASSQDTDTEAFF. The CDR3 nucleotides are TGTGCCAGCAGCCAAGACACTGACACGGAAGCTTTCTTT.

The chain carries TRBV7-9 and TRBJ1-1, with a tentative D call TRBD1 (5 bases). CDR3 length equals 16 residues. V lost 2 bases to trimming and J lost 6 bases, with 19 bases between them. Per germline, CDR1 SEHNR and CDR2 FQNEAQ (reference sequence). CDR3 DNA sequence: TGTGCCAGCAGCTTATCAGGACCGGGGGAAGGCGCTGAAGCTTTCTTT. It is translated as CASSLSGPGEGAEAFF.

This clonotype was observed at least ten times. This sequence joins TRBV20-1 and TRBJ2-3, with D uncertain. Germline CDR1 is DFQATT and CDR2 is SNEGSKA (reference sequence). The CDR3 has 12 amino acids. The ends were cut back, 3 bases at V and 2 bases at J, with 6 bases in the middle. The CDR3 DNA reads TGCAGTGCTAGTGGGGTCACAGATACGCAGTATTTT. This codes for CSASGVTDTQYF.

This clonotype was seen repeatedly, ten times or more. V and J are TRBV7-9 and TRBJ1-2, with D perhaps TRBD1 (5 bases). Trimming left V 1 base short and J 3 bases short, with 12 bases between. This CDR3 spans 15 amino acids. Germline lookup yields CDR1 SEHNR and CDR2 FQNEAQ (reference sequence). The CDR3 loop reads CASSLVGGGHYGYTF. In DNA form, the CDR3 reads TGTGCCAGCAGCTTAGTCGGGGGAGGCCACTATGGCTACACCTTC.

The gene calls are TRBV7-2 and TRBJ1-4; no clear D. Per germline, CDR1 SGHTA and CDR2 FQGNSA. This CDR3 spans 14 amino acids. Trimming removed 5 bases from V and 4 bases from J, with 11 bases in between. This chain's CDR3 is CASSPGPDNEKLFF. The CDR3 nucleotides read TGTGCCAGCAGCCCCGGACCGGATAATGAAAAACTGTTTTTT.

A single count supports this clonotype. The chain joins TRBV27 to TRBJ2-5, with D possibly matching TRBD1 (5 bases). The J call is in doubt because the DNA end fits TRBJ2-7 better. CDR1 is MNHEY and CDR2 is SMNVEV in the germline V gene (reference sequence). The CDR3 extends over 16 amino acids. CDR3 DNA sequence: TGTGCCAGCAGTCATACTCCCCGGGCAGGGTTATACGAGCAGTACTTC. Translation: CASSHTPRAGLYEQYF.

Details on this clonotype: It may be a read error: a sequence one base away is much more abundant. V and J are TRBV12-3 or TRBV12-4 and TRBJ2-5; D gene ambiguous. CDR3 size: 15 residues. Trimming left V 5 bases short and J 1 base short, with 14 bases between. The CDR3 is CASSPPSSAQETQYF. CDR3 in DNA: TGTGCCAGCAGTCCCCCCTCAAGCGCCCAAGAGACCCAGTACTTC.